The 15 T cell receptor beta chains listed next were all sequenced from one sample in a study of blood T cell repertoires in COVID-19. Using immunoSEQ multiplex PCR, the repertoire was profiled, and TCRdb retains in-frame clones only, with some absent. The table shows tens of thousands of clones, with 82% occurring only once. Sequences were obtained from peripheral blood. The receptors derive from a human donor in a cohort sampled during active COVID-19.

CDR3 sequence (DNA): TGTGCCAGTAGTACTGGACAGGGGATTGTAGAGACCCAGTACTTC. It encodes CASSTGQGIVETQYF. The chain recombines TRBV19 with TRBJ2-5; 9 positions agree with TRBD1. CDR1 and CDR2 (germline): LNHDA, SQIVND (reference sequence). The CDR3 has 15 residues. V shed 4 bases and J 4 bases; nucleotides not matched to a gene: 7.

The chain links TRBV14 to TRBJ1-1; tentative D call: TRBD1 (5 bases). CDR3 length: 14 amino acids. Germline CDR1 SGHDN, CDR2 FVKESK. V gave up 4 bases and J gave up 7 bases, with 16 bases separating them. CDR3 region: CASSRIRPGGEAFF. In DNA form, the CDR3 reads TGTGCCAGCAGCCGAATCCGGCCCGGGGGTGAAGCTTTCTTT.

The rearrangement joins TRBV10-1 to TRBJ1-1, with a weak D call TRBD1 (5 bases). Per germline, CDR1 WNHNN and CDR2 SYGVQD (reference sequence). V was clipped by 0 bases and J by 5 bases, with 10 bases between them. This CDR3 spans 14 amino acids. In nucleotides, the CDR3 is TGCGCCAGCAGTGAGTCGTCAGGGAGGACTGAAGCTTTCTTT. Its translation is CASSESSGRTEAFF.

This rearrangement joins TRBV6-5 to TRBJ1-2, with 8 positions matching TRBD1. Germline values: CDR1 MNHEY, CDR2 SVGAGI. The CDR3 extends over 14 amino acids. After removal of 6 bases from V and 2 bases from J, the junction contained 5 bases not matched to a gene. The CDR3 sequence: CASSRTGSNYGYTF. CDR3 bases: TGTGCCAGCAGCCGGACAGGGTCAAACTATGGCTACACCTTC.

The genes are TRBV6-5 and TRBJ2-7; a weak D match, TRBD2 (5 bases). The V and J ends lost 6 bases and 3 bases respectively, with 6 bases between them. The CDR3 is 11 residues long. Looked up from germline, CDR1 is MNHEY and CDR2 is SVGAGI. The CDR3 DNA sequence: TGTGCCAGCAGCGAGGGCTACGAGCAGTACTTC. It yields the protein CASSEGYEQYF.

This clone was seen a single time. The chain is built from TRBV3-1 (or the pseudogene TRBV3-2) and TRBJ1-6; no firm D call. Germline V lookup: CDR1 LGHDT, CDR2 YNNKEL (reference sequence). This CDR3 has 13 amino acids. V was pared by 6 bases and J by 5 bases, with 8 bases between. The CDR3 loop is CASSGPDNSPLHF. The CDR3 coding sequence is TGTGCCAGCAGTGGGCCCGATAATTCACCCCTCCACTTT.

This chain joins TRBV3-1 (or the pseudogene TRBV3-2) and TRBJ2-3; the match to TRBD2 covers 11 bases. The CDR3 covers 15 residues. Germline-derived CDR1 and CDR2 are LGHDT and YNNKEL (reference sequence). V lost 0 bases, J lost 6 bases, and 2 bases stayed unmatched. The chain's CDR3 is CASSQDASGGDTQYF. CDR3 nucleotide sequence: TGTGCCAGCAGCCAAGATGCTAGCGGGGGGGATACGCAGTATTTT.

V gene TRBV7-2 combines with J gene TRBJ1-5; 8 bases are a match to TRBD1. There are 14 residues in the CDR3. Germline CDR1 and CDR2: SGHTA and FQGNSA. Trimming removed 3 bases from V and 7 bases from J; junction bases left unmatched: 5. The CDR3 reads CASSLTGAQQPQHF. CDR3 DNA: TGTGCCAGCAGCTTGACAGGGGCTCAGCAGCCCCAGCATTTT.

The chain combines TRBV18 with TRBJ1-2; TRBD1 matches 8 bases. CDR3 length equals 16 residues. Trimming took 3 bases from V and 0 from J; bases not matched to a gene: 6. Germline CDR1 and CDR2: KGHSH and LQKENI. In DNA, the CDR3 is TGTGCCAGCTCACCGATGGGACAGGTCTCTAACTATGGCTACACCTTC. Protein sequence: CASSPMGQVSNYGYTF. Using reference TRBV18 and TRBJ1-2 for the parts outside the CDR3, the full variable domain is NAGVMQNPRHLVRRRGQEARLRCSPMKGHSHVYWYRQLPEEGLKFMVYLQKENIIDESGMPKERFSAEFPKEGPSILRIQQVVRGDSAAYFCASSPMGQVSNYGYTFGSGTRLTVV.

J is TRBJ2-1 and V is TRBV18; maybe TRBD1 (6 bases). The germline gives CDR1 KGHSH, CDR2 LQKENI. The V gene lost 2 bases and the J gene lost 7 bases, with 6 bases spanning the gap. This CDR3 is built from 12 residues. The CDR3 nucleotides are TGTGCCAGCTCACCAACAGGGAATGAGCAGTTCTTC. It specifies CASSPTGNEQFF.

The rearrangement uses TRBV28 and TRBJ2-1; TRBD2 matches 16 bases. The length of the CDR3 is 18 residues. Trimming at V came to 4 bases and at J to 7 bases, leaving 10 bases not matched to a gene. Germline V gives CDR1 MDHEN, CDR2 SYDVKM. The CDR3 loop reads CASSWYTGTSGGENEQFF. Written as DNA, the CDR3 is TGTGCCAGCAGTTGGTACACCGGGACTAGCGGGGGGGAAAATGAGCAGTTCTTC.

The J gene is TRBJ2-1, the V gene TRBV18; TRBD2 agrees at 8 bases. Germline V gene sequence: CDR1 KGHSH, CDR2 LQKENI. The CDR3 covers 16 residues. Trimming at V came to 0 bases and at J to 6 bases, leaving 7 bases not matched to a gene. The DNA of the CDR3 is TGTGCCAGCTCACCACCTGTCGGACTAGCTCTCAATGAGCAGTTCTTC. Translating gives CASSPPVGLALNEQFF.

J is TRBJ2-1 and V is TRBV29-1, with a possible D match to TRBD1 (7 bases). The CDR3 has 12 amino acids. CDR1 is SQVTM, CDR2 ANQGSEA, per germline. The CDR3 loop is CTVAGGGDEQFF. The CDR3 region has the DNA TGCACCGTGGCCGGAGGGGGCGATGAGCAGTTCTTC.

The rearrangement links TRBV6-5 to TRBJ1-6; TRBD1 might be the D (5 bases). The CDR3 length is 16 residues. Germline V gives CDR1 MNHEY, CDR2 SVGAGI. Trimming removed 4 bases from V and 3 bases from J, with 13 bases in between. The CDR3 loop reads CASSSQQVLYNSPLHF. The CDR3 DNA follows: TGTGCCAGCAGTTCCCAACAGGTCCTCTATAATTCACCCCTCCACTTT.

The genes are TRBV5-1 and TRBJ1-2; TRBD1 matches at 9 bases. The CDR3 covers 14 residues. Germline V gives CDR1 SGHRS, CDR2 YFSETQ. V was pared by 1 base and J by 8 bases, with 6 bases of the junction left unmatched. Here the CDR3 reads CASSLYPTGGGYTF. CDR3 in DNA: TGCGCCAGCAGCTTGTATCCTACAGGGGGCGGCTACACCTTC.